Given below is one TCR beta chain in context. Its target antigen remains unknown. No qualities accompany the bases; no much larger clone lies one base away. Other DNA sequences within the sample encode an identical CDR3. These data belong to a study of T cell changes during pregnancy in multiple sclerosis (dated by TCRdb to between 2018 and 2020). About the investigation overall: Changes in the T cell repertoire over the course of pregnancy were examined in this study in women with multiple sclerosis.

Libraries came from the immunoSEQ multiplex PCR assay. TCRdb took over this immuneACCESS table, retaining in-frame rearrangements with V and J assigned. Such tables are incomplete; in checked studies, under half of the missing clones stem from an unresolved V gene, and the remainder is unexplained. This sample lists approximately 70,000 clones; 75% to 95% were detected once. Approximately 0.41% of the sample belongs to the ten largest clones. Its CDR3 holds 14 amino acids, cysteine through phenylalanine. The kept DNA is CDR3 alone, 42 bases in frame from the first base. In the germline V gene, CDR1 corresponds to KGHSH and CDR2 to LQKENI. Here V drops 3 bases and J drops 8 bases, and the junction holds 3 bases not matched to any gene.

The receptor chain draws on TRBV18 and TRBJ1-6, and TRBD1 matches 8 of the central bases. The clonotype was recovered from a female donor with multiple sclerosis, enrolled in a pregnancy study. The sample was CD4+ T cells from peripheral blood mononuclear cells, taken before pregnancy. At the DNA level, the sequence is TGTGCCAGCTCACCCCAGGGGGCTGATTCACCCCTCCACTTT. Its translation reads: CASSPQGADSPLHF.